This T cell receptor (beta chain) was observed in a study of patients and donors after allogeneic stem cell transplantation. MiXCR, run by TCRdb on the RT-PCR reads, gives a single entry per CDR3 protein. The sample lists almost 90,000 distinct CDR3 sequences, roughly 4.9% occurring once. V was trimmed by 2 bases and J by 0 bases, leaving 14 bases between them. The CDR3 has 17 amino acids. Germline values: CDR1 SGDLS, CDR2 YYNGEE. In its sample, this clonotype was seen many times. Material for sequencing was blood, either unsorted or a sorted T cell fraction (not recorded which). This clonotype was sampled from a human donor who was either an allogeneic HSCT recipient or a stem cell or donor lymphocyte infusion donor (not recorded which). It is not recorded whose cells these are; they may come from a transplant donor. This chain connects TRBV9 to TRBJ2-2; a possible D gene is TRBD1 (6 bases). The CDR3 loop reads CASSVGGGGANTGELFF. CDR3 DNA: TGTGCCAGCAGCGTGGGCGGTGGGGGCGCGAACACCGGGGAGCTGTTTTTT.